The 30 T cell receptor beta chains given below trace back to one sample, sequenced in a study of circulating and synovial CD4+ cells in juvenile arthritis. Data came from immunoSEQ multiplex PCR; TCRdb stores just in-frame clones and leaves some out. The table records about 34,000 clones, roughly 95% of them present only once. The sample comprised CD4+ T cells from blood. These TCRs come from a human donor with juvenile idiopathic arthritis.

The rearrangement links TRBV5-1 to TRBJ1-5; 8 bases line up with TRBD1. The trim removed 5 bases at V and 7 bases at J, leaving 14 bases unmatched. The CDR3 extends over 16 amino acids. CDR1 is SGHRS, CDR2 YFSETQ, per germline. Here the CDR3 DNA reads TGCGCCAGCAGGAGTCGATACGGACAGGGCAGACAGCCCCAGCATTTT. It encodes CASRSRYGQGRQPQHF.

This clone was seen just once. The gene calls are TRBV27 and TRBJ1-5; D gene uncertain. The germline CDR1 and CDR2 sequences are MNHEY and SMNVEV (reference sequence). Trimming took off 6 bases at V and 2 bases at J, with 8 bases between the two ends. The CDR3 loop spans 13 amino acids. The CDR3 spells CASSQIGNQPQHF. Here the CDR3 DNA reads TGTGCCAGCAGCCAAATAGGCAATCAGCCCCAGCATTTT.

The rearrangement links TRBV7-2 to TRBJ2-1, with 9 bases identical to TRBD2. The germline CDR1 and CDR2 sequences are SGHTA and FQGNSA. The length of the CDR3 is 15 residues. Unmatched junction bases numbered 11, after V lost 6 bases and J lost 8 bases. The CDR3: CASSPSGGRFHEQFF. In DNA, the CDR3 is TGTGCCAGCAGTCCCAGCGGGGGGAGGTTCCATGAGCAGTTCTTC.

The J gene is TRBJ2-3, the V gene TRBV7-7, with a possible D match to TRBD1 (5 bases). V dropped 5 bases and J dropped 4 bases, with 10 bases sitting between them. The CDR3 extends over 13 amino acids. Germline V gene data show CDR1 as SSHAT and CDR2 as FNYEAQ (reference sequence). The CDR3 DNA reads TGTGCCAGCAGCCTAGGGGCGTCAGATACGCAGTATTTT. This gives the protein CASSLGASDTQYF.

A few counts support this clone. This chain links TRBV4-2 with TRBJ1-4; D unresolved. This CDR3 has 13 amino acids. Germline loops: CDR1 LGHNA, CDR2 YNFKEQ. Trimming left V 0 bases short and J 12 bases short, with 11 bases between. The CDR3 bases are TGTGCCAGCAGCCAAGATTCGGTATCGGAACTGTTTTTT. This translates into CASSQDSVSELFF.

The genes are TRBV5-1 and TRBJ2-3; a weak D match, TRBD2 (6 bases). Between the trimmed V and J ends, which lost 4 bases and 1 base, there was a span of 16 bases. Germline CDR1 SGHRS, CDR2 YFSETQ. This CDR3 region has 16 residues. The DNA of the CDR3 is TGCGCCAGCAGCCCCCCGCCGGGAGCGGGCACAGATACGCAGTATTTT. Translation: CASSPPPGAGTDTQYF.

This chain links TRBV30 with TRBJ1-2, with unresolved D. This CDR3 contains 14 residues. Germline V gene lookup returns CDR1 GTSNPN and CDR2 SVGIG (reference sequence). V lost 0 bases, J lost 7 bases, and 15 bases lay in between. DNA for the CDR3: TGTGCCTGGAGTGTTGAGGGCTCACATGCTGGCTACACCTTC. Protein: CAWSVEGSHAGYTF.

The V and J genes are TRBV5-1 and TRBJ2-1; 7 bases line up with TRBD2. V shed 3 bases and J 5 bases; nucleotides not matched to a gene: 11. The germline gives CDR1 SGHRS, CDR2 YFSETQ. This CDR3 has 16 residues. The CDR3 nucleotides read TGCGCCAGCAGCTCCGAAGCTGGACTAGGCGACAATGAGCAGTTCTTC. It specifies CASSSEAGLGDNEQFF.

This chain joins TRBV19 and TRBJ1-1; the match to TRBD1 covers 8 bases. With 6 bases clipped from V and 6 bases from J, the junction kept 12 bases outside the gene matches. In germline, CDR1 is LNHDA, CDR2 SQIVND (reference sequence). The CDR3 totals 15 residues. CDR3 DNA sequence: TGTGCCAGTAGCGGACCGGGGACAGGAGATTCTGAAGCTTTCTTT. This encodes CASSGPGTGDSEAFF. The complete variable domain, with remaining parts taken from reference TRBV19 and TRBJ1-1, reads DGGITQSPKYLFRKEGQNVTLSCEQNLNHDAMYWYRQDPGQGLRLIYYSQIVNDFQKGDIAEGYSVSREKKESFPLTVTSAQKNPTAFYLCASSGPGTGDSEAFFGQGTRLTVV.

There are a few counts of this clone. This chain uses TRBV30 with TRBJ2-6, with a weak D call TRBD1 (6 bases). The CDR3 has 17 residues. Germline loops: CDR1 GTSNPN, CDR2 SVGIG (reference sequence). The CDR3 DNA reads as TGTGCTTTTTACGACAGGACAACTTACTCTGGGGCCAACGTCCTGACTTTC. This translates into CAFYDRTTYSGANVLTF.

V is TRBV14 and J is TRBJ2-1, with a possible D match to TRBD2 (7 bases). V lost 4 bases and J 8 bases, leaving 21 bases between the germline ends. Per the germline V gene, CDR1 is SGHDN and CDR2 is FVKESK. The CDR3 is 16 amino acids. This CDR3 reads CASSLLGGGDIYEQFF. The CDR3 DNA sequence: TGTGCCAGCAGCCTCCTGGGGGGGGGCGATATCTATGAGCAGTTCTTC.

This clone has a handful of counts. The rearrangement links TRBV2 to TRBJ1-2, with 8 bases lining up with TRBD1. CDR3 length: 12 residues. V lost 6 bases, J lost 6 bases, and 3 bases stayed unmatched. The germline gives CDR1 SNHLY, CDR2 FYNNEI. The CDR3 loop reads CASSEDRDGYTF. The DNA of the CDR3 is TGTGCCAGCAGCGAGGACAGGGATGGCTACACCTTC.

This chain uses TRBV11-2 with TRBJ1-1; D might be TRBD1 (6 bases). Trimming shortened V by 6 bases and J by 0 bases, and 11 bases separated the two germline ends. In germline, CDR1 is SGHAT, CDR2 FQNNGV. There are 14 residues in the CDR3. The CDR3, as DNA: TGTGCCAGCAGACCGACAGGCATGAACACTGAAGCTTTCTTT. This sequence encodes CASRPTGMNTEAFF. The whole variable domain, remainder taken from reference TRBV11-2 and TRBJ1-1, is EAGVAQSPRYKIIEKRQSVAFWCNPISGHATLYWYQQILGQGPKLLIQFQNNGVVDDSQLPKDRFSAERLKGVDSTLKIQPAKLEDSAVYLCASRPTGMNTEAFFGQGTRLTVV.

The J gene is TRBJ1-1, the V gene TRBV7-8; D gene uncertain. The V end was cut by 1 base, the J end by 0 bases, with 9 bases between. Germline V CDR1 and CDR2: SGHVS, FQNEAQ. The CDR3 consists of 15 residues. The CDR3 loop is CASSLGWRMNTEAFF. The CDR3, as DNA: TGTGCCAGCAGCTTAGGCTGGAGAATGAACACTGAAGCTTTCTTT.

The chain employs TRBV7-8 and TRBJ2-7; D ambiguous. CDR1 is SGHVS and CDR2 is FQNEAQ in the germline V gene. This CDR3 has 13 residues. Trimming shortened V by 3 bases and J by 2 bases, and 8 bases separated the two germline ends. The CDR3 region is CASSFESPYEQYF. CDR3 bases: TGTGCCAGCAGCTTCGAGTCCCCCTACGAGCAGTACTTC.

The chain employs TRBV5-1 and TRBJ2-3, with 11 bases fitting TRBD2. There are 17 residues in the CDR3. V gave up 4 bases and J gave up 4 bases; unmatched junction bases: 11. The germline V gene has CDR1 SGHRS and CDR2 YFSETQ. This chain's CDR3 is CASSRGTSGPAADTQYF. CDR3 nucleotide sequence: TGCGCCAGCAGCCGTGGGACTAGCGGCCCGGCCGCAGATACGCAGTATTTT.

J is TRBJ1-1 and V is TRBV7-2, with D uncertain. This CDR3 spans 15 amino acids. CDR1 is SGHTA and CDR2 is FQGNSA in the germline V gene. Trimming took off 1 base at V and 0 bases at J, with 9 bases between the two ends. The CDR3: CASSLVSGMNTEAFF. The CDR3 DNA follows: TGTGCCAGCAGCTTAGTTAGCGGGATGAACACTGAAGCTTTCTTT.

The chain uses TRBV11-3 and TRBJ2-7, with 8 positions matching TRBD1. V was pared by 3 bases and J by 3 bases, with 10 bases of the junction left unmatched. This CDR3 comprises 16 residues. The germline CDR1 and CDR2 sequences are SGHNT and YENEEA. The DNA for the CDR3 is TGTGCCAGCAGCTTTGTGGCCCAGGGGGCTAGCTACGAGCAGTACTTC. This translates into CASSFVAQGASYEQYF. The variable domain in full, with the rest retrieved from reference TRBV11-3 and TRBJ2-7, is EAGVVQSPRYKIIEKKQPVAFWCNPISGHNTLYWYLQNLGQGPELLIRYENEEAVDDSQLPKDRFSAERLKGVDSTLKIQPAELGDSAVYLCASSFVAQGASYEQYFGPGTRLTVT.

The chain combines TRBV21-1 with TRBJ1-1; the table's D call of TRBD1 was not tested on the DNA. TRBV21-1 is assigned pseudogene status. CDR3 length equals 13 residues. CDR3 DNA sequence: TGTGCCACCACAGGGGTTGAGGGCCCTGAAGCTTTCTTT. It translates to CATTGVEGPEAFF.

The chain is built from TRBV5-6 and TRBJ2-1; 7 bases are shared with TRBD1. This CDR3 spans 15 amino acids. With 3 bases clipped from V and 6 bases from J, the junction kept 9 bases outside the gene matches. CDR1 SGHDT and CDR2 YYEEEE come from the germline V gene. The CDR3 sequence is CASSSRQGSGNEQFF. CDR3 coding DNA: TGTGCCAGCAGCTCTAGACAGGGTTCGGGCAATGAGCAGTTCTTC. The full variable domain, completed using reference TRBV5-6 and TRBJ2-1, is DAGVTQSPTHLIKTRGQQVTLRCSPKSGHDTVSWYQQALGQGPQFIFQYYEEEERQRGNFPDRFSGHQFPNYSSELNVNALLLGDSALYLCASSSRQGSGNEQFFGPGTRLTVL.

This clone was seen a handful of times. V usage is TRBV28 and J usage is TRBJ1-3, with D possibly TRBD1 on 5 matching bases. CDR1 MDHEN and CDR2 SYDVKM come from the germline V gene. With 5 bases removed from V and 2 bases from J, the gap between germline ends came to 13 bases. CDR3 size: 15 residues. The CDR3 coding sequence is TGTGCCAGCAGTGTCGACAGCCTAGCTGGAAACACCATATATTTT. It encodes CASSVDSLAGNTIYF.

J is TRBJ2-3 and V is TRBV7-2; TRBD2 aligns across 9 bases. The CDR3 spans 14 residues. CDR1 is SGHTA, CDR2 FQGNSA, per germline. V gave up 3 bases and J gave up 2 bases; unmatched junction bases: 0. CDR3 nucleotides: TGTGCCAGCAGCTTGGGACTAGCCACAGATACGCAGTATTTT. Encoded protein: CASSLGLATDTQYF.

The CDR3 reads CAWRRGTSLSTGELFF. CDR3 DNA: TGTGCCTGGAGAAGGGGGACTAGCTTAAGTACCGGGGAGCTGTTTTTT. The chain has TRBV30 and TRBJ2-2; 9 bases line up with TRBD2. The CDR3 spans 16 residues. Germline CDR1 is GTSNPN and CDR2 is SVGIG (reference sequence). Unmatched junction bases numbered 10, after V lost 3 bases and J lost 5 bases.

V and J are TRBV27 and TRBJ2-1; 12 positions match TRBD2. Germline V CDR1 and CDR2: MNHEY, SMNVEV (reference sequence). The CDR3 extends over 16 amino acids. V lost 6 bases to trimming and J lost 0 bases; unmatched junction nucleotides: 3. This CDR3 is CASRTSGGSSYNEQFF. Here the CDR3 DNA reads TGTGCCAGCAGGACTAGCGGGGGAAGCTCCTACAATGAGCAGTTCTTC.

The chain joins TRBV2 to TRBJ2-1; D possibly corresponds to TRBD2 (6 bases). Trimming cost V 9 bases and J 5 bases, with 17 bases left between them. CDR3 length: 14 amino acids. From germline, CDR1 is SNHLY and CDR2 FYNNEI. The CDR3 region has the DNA TGTGCCAGTCTGGACCGCGGGATTAACAATGAGCAGTTCTTC. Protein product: CASLDRGINNEQFF.

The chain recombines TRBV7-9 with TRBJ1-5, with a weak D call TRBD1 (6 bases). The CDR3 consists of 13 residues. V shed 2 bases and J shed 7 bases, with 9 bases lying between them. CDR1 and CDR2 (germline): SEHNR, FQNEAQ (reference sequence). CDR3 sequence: CASSLSGDQPQHF. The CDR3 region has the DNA TGTGCCAGCAGCTTATCAGGGGACCAGCCCCAGCATTTT. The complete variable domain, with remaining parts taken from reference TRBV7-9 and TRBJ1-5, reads DTGVSQNPRHKITKRGQNVTFRCDPISEHNRLYWYRQTLGQGPEFLTYFQNEAQLEKSRLLSDRFSAERPKGSFSTLEIQRTEQGDSAMYLCASSLSGDQPQHFGDGTRLSIL.

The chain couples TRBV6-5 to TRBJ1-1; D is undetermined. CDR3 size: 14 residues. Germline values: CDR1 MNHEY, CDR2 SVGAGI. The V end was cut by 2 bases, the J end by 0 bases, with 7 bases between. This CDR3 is CASSYGPLNTEAFF. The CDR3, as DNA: TGTGCCAGCAGTTACGGGCCCCTGAACACTGAAGCTTTCTTT.

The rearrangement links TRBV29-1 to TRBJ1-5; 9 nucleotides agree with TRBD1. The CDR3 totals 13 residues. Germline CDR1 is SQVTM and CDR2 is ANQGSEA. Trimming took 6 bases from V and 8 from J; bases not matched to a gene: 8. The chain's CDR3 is CSVKGQGGEPQHF. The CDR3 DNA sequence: TGCAGCGTGAAGGGACAGGGAGGTGAGCCCCAGCATTTT.

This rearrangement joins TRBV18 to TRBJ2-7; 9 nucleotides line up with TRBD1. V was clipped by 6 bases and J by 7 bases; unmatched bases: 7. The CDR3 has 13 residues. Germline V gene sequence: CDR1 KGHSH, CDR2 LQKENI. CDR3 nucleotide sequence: TGTGCCAGCTCCCCAGGGGGACAGGGTGAGCAGTACTTC. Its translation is CASSPGGQGEQYF.

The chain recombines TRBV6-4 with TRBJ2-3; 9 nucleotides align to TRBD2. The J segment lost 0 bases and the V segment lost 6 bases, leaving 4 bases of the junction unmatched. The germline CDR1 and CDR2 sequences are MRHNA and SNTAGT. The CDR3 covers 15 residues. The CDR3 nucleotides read TGTGCCAGCAGCCCAGCGGGGGGTAGCACAGATACGCAGTATTTT. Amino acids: CASSPAGGSTDTQYF.